A single sample gave rise to the 5 T cell receptor beta chains below, sequenced in a study of T cells in localized non-small cell lung cancer. Clones were read by immunoSEQ multiplex PCR, and TCRdb kept only the in-frame ones, dropping some. This repertoire shows about 17,000 clones, 83% found once; its top ten account for about 35%. The sequencing here drew on peripheral blood, taken before any cancer treatment. The source of these receptors is a male donor aged 60 or older with stage III lung adenocarcinoma.

The rearrangement joins TRBV28 to TRBJ1-2; D is unresolved. V was pared by 10 bases and J by 0 bases, with 9 bases between. This CDR3 is 12 amino acids long. Per germline, CDR1 MDHEN and CDR2 SYDVKM. CDR3 sequence: CATSASNYGYTF. CDR3 coding DNA: TGTGCCACCTCAGCGTCTAACTATGGCTACACCTTC.

Worth noting for this clone: The sample contains more than one DNA sequence encoding this CDR3. The gene calls are TRBV19 and TRBJ1-1; D not certain. V was shortened by 4 bases and J by 1 base, with 7 bases between the two germline ends. Germline assignment: CDR1 LNHDA and CDR2 SQIVND (reference sequence). The CDR3 contains 13 residues. The CDR3 spells CASSTIENTEAFF. As DNA, the CDR3 is TGTGCCAGTAGTACGATAGAGAACACTGAAGCTTTCTTT.

This chain links TRBV30 with TRBJ2-3; TRBD2 matches at 11 bases. Germline-derived CDR1 and CDR2 are GTSNPN and SVGIG (reference sequence). The CDR3 is 13 residues long. V was pared by 8 bases and J by 4 bases, with 5 bases of the junction left unmatched. Written as DNA, the CDR3 is TGTGCCCATAGCGGGGGGGCCGCAGATACGCAGTATTTT. This gives the protein CAHSGGAADTQYF. Filled out from reference TRBV30 and TRBJ2-3, the complete variable domain reads SQTIHQWPATLVQPVGSPLSLECTVEGTSNPNLYWYRQAAGRGLQLLFYSVGIGQISSEVPQNLSASRPQDRQFILSSKKLLLSDSGFYLCAHSGGAADTQYFGPGTRLTVL.

CDR3 sequence: CASSESVEGGSIGTGDYGYTF. CDR3 in DNA: TGCGCCAGCAGTGAGTCTGTCGAGGGTGGGTCGATCGGGACAGGGGATTATGGCTACACCTTC. The chain has TRBV10-2 and TRBJ1-2; 10 positions match TRBD1. From germline, CDR1 is WSHSY and CDR2 SAAADI. The V gene end was trimmed by 0 bases and the J gene end by 5 bases; junction bases not matched to a gene: 21. This CDR3 is built from 21 residues.

The CDR3 reads CAWSGKGLAGREQYF. In nucleotides, the CDR3 is TGTGCCTGGAGTGGAAAGGGACTAGCGGGGAGAGAGCAGTACTTC. The chain joins TRBV30 to TRBJ2-7, with TRBD2 identical over 13 bases. This CDR3 comprises 15 residues. Germline V gives CDR1 GTSNPN, CDR2 SVGIG (reference sequence). Trimming at V came to 1 base and at J to 7 bases, leaving 7 bases not matched to a gene.